This TCR beta chain was found in a study of neurological immune-mediated disorders. Every sequencing run generated over 170 million TCR-beta sequences from 15-18 subjects. TCRdb reprocessed the 5' RACE reads with MiXCR, giving one entry per CDR3 protein. Of around 79,000 distinct CDR3 sequences listed, roughly 15% were seen once; the top ten hold 6.5% to 8%. The table lists this clonotype with many counts. The CDR3 totals 16 residues. CDR1 is MNHEY, CDR2 SVGAGI, per germline. J was trimmed by 6 bases and V by 6 bases; bases with no gene match: 11. This clonotype was obtained from a woman in her forties or fifties in good health. Sequences were obtained from PBMCs. The rearrangement uses TRBV6-5 and TRBJ1-6, with 7 positions matching TRBD1. CDR3 amino acids: CASRAWGQIINSPLHF. The CDR3 nucleotides read TGTGCCAGCAGAGCCTGGGGACAGATTATTAATTCACCCCTCCACTTT.